What follows are 25 T cell receptor beta chains derived from one specimen sequenced in a study of blood T cells in healthy people across ages. With a J-beta primer mix and a sample-barcoded 5' primer, a second PCR ran about 7 to 12 cycles. Using its own MiXCR run on the 5' RACE reads, TCRdb lists one record per CDR3 protein. This repertoire shows roughly 1.9 million distinct CDR3 sequences, about 39% found once; its top ten account for approximately 22%. Specimen: blood. The source of these receptors is a human donor in good health.

In its sample, this clonotype was seen once. The gene calls are TRBV11-1 and TRBJ2-3; weak D call: TRBD2 (6 bases). V gave up 3 bases and J gave up 3 bases, with 16 bases separating them. The CDR3 covers 16 residues. In germline, CDR1 is SGHAT, CDR2 FQDESV (reference sequence). The DNA for the CDR3 is TGTGCCAGCAGCTTTTGGTCCCGGGGGTTGACAGATACGCAGTATTTT. Translated: CASSFWSRGLTDTQYF.

This clonotype appeared a few times. The chain recombines TRBV29-1 with TRBJ1-2; D is unresolved. This CDR3 is built from 15 residues. V was shortened by 0 bases and J by 4 bases, with 15 bases between the two germline ends. Germline CDR1 SQVTM, CDR2 ANQGSEA. The CDR3 here is CSVEDTDAKGYGYTF. The CDR3 nucleotides are TGCAGCGTTGAAGACACCGACGCTAAGGGCTATGGCTACACCTTC. Complete variable domain (other parts from reference TRBV29-1 and TRBJ1-2): SAVISQKPSRDICQRGTSLTIQCQVDSQVTMMFWYRQQPGQSLTLIATANQGSEATYESGFVIDKFPISRPNLTFSTLTVSNMSPEDSSIYLCSVEDTDAKGYGYTFGSGTRLTVV.

The gene calls are TRBV4-2 and TRBJ1-1; D uncertain. The germline V and J ends were trimmed by 3 bases and 1 base, with 9 bases remaining between them. Germline loops: CDR1 LGHNA, CDR2 YNFKEQ. The CDR3 has 14 amino acids. The CDR3, as DNA: TGTGCCAGCAGCCACGTTTCGCAGAACACTGAAGCTTTCTTT. It yields the protein CASSHVSQNTEAFF.

This clonotype has just a few counts. This chain connects TRBV12-3 or TRBV12-4 to TRBJ2-7; either TRBD1 or TRBD2 may supply D (5 bases each). The CDR3 spans 14 residues. Trimming shortened V by 2 bases and J by 0 bases, and 8 bases separated the two germline ends. The CDR3 reads CASSLFGTSYEQYF. In nucleotides, the CDR3 is TGTGCCAGCAGTTTATTTGGGACCTCCTACGAGCAGTACTTC.

This clonotype showed up just once. This chain joins TRBV20-1 and TRBJ2-4; D might be TRBD2 (6 bases). CDR1 is DFQATT and CDR2 is SNEGSKA in the germline V gene (reference sequence). The V end lost 0 bases, the J end lost 13 bases, and 16 bases lay between the germline ends. CDR3 length equals 13 residues. For the CDR3, the DNA is TGCAGTGCTAGAGATCGGGGTGGGGAGGAGCAGTACTTC. Its protein is CSARDRGGEEQYF.

The chain joins TRBV12-3 or TRBV12-4 to TRBJ1-1, with D unclear. The CDR3 contains 12 residues. Between the trimmed V and J ends, which lost 8 bases and 1 base, there was a span of 8 bases. CDR3 residues: CASHGWNTEAFF. CDR3 bases: TGTGCCAGCCATGGGTGGAACACTGAAGCTTTCTTT.

This rearrangement joins TRBV7-2 to TRBJ2-3; 7 bases are shared with TRBD1. The CDR3 covers 18 residues. V lost 4 bases to trimming and J lost 2 bases; unmatched junction nucleotides: 15. The germline V gene encodes CDR1 SGHTA and CDR2 FQGNSA. The CDR3 loop is CASSSVSSGTVSTDTQYF. Here the CDR3 DNA reads TGTGCCAGCAGCTCGGTTTCTTCCGGGACAGTGTCCACAGATACGCAGTATTTT.

This clonotype was seen more than once but under ten times. CDR3 bases: TGCAGTGCTAGAGATCCCAGCGGGGGGAACAATGAGCAGTTCTTC. This translates into CSARDPSGGNNEQFF. The rearrangement uses TRBV20-1 and TRBJ2-1; 9 nucleotides match TRBD2. The CDR3 runs 15 residues. V lost 0 bases, J lost 5 bases, and 5 bases stayed unmatched. Germline assignment: CDR1 DFQATT and CDR2 SNEGSKA (reference sequence).

The chain combines TRBV7-2 with TRBJ2-3; D is uncertain. The CDR3 is 12 residues long. Trimming left V 7 bases short and J 8 bases short, with 13 bases between. CDR1 is SGHTA, CDR2 FQGNSA, per germline. CDR3 in amino acids: CASTRVAVTQYF. The DNA for the CDR3 is TGTGCCAGCACCAGAGTAGCAGTTACGCAGTATTTT. Together with reference TRBV7-2 and TRBJ2-3, the CDR3 gives the full variable domain: GAGVSQSPSNKVTEKGKDVELRCDPISGHTALYWYRQSLGQGLEFLIYFQGNSAPDKSGLPSDRFSAERTGGSVSTLTIQRTQQEDSAVYLCASTRVAVTQYFGPGTRLTVL.

The genes are TRBV4-1 and TRBJ1-6; 9 nucleotides line up with TRBD1. From germline, CDR1 is MGHRA and CDR2 YSYEKL. CDR3 length: 16 amino acids. V shed 5 bases, J shed 6 bases, and the junction held 8 bases outside the gene matches. As DNA, the CDR3 is TGCGCCAGCAGCTCGGGACAGGGAGTGGGTAATTCACCCCTCCACTTT. As protein: CASSSGQGVGNSPLHF.

The CDR3 DNA follows: TGTGCCAGCAGGAGACTAGCGGGGGGCGAACACGGGCAGTACTTC. It codes for CASRRLAGGEHGQYF. The chain is built from TRBV6-5 and TRBJ2-5; 13 bases line up with TRBD2. This CDR3 contains 15 residues. Trimming took 6 bases from V and 11 from J; bases not matched to a gene: 12. Germline lookup yields CDR1 MNHEY and CDR2 SVGAGI.

The rearrangement joins TRBV29-1 to TRBJ2-1; 10 nucleotides align to TRBD2. The V segment lost 6 bases and the J segment 2 bases; nucleotides outside the gene matches: 4. Germline CDR1 SQVTM, CDR2 ANQGSEA. CDR3 size: 14 residues. CDR3 protein: CSVLSGGTYNEQFF. CDR3 nucleotide sequence: TGCAGCGTCCTTAGCGGGGGGACCTACAATGAGCAGTTCTTC.

This sequence joins TRBV5-1 and TRBJ1-4, with 7 bases lining up with TRBD1. The J segment lost 0 bases and the V segment lost 5 bases, leaving 10 bases of the junction unmatched. Germline V gives CDR1 SGHRS, CDR2 YFSETQ. The length of the CDR3 is 17 residues. The CDR3 is CASRLGTAFATNEKLFF. CDR3 nucleotides: TGCGCCAGCAGACTCGGGACAGCATTTGCAACTAATGAAAAACTGTTTTTT.

The rearrangement uses TRBV5-1 and TRBJ2-4, with a tentative D call TRBD1 (6 bases). The V gene's germline CDR1 is SGHRS and CDR2 YFSETQ. Trimming removed 0 bases from V and 13 bases from J, with 17 bases in between. This CDR3 has 14 residues. CDR3 in amino acids: CASSLEAGVGEQYF. The CDR3, as DNA: TGCGCCAGCAGCTTGGAGGCAGGGGTGGGGGAGCAGTACTTC.

This clonotype was detected only a few times. The chain combines TRBV29-1 with TRBJ1-1; D remains ambiguous. V dropped 6 bases and J dropped 1 base, with 12 bases sitting between them. This CDR3 has 13 residues. Germline V gives CDR1 SQVTM, CDR2 ANQGSEA. The CDR3 DNA reads TGCAGCGTACCCTGGACGGGGAACACTGAAGCTTTCTTT. This sequence encodes CSVPWTGNTEAFF.

This clonotype was counted a single time. Compared with germline, one end of the junction differs, possibly owing to a read error. The chain joins TRBV20-1 to TRBJ2-1, with TRBD2 as a possible D gene (5 bases). Germline CDR1 is DFQATT and CDR2 is SNEGSKA (reference sequence). The CDR3 sequence is 13 residues long. The chain's CDR3 is CSARADPYNEQFF. Written as DNA, the CDR3 is TGCAGTGCGAGAGCGGACCCTTACAATGAGCAGTTCTTC.

This sequence joins TRBV4-3 and TRBJ1-1, with 9 bases aligning to TRBD1. This CDR3 is built from 14 residues. Germline CDR1 LGHNA, CDR2 YSLEER. J was trimmed by 5 bases and V by 6 bases; bases with no gene match: 7. CDR3 in DNA: TGCGCCAGCAGGACTAGGGACAGGGATACTGAAGCTTTCTTT. Residues: CASRTRDRDTEAFF.

In this sample, this clonotype turned up a few times. Relative to the germline gene, one junction end is altered; a read error may explain this. The J gene is TRBJ2-7, the V gene TRBV4-3; 7 nucleotides line up with TRBD1. Per the germline V gene, CDR1 is LGHNA and CDR2 is YSLEER. This CDR3 contains 15 residues. In DNA, the CDR3 is TGCGCCGGACAGACCGTAACAGGGGCCTCCGACGAGCAGTACTTC. Translating it yields CAGQTVTGASDEQYF.

The rearrangement links TRBV11-2 to TRBJ2-2; D call uncertain. The CDR3 contains 12 residues. Germline V gives CDR1 SGHAT, CDR2 FQNNGV. Trimming removed 5 bases at V and 7 bases at J, with 8 bases between. CDR3 protein: CASSQSSGELFF. The CDR3 coding sequence is TGTGCCAGCAGCCAGAGCAGCGGGGAGCTGTTTTTT.

J is TRBJ1-5 and V is TRBV12-5; possible D gene TRBD1, 6 bases. The germline gives CDR1 LGHNT, CDR2 FRNRAP. With 3 bases removed from V and 6 bases from J, the gap between germline ends came to 15 bases. This CDR3 is 15 amino acids long. CDR3 in DNA: TGTGCTAGTGGTTTAGGGGGGACTCGCCCTCAGCCCCAGCATTTT. Its protein is CASGLGGTRPQPQHF.

This clonotype was seen a few times. CDR3 sequence reads: CASRQGLAGSYEQYF. The DNA for the CDR3 is TGTGCCAGCAGACAAGGACTAGCGGGCTCCTACGAGCAGTACTTC. The chain links TRBV7-2 to TRBJ2-7, with 11 nucleotides matching TRBD2. J gave up 0 bases and V 6 bases, and 4 bases lay outside the gene matches. CDR1 SGHTA and CDR2 FQGNSA come from the germline V gene. This CDR3 is 15 amino acids long.

The V and J genes are TRBV28 and TRBJ2-1; D not certain. Germline CDR1 reads MDHEN; CDR2 reads SYDVKM. CDR3 length: 16 amino acids. Between the trimmed V and J ends, which lost 8 bases and 0 bases, there was a span of 17 bases. CDR3 in DNA: TGTGCCAGCTGCGCGCGTCGGCTAGACTCCTACAATGAGCAGTTCTTC. The encoded protein is CASCARRLDSYNEQFF.

This clonotype was counted only a few times. CDR3 sequence: CASSPQASQNTEAFF. Written as DNA, the CDR3 is TGTGCCAGCTCACCCCAAGCGTCACAGAACACTGAAGCTTTCTTT. V gene TRBV18 combines with J gene TRBJ1-1; D uncertain. The CDR3 consists of 15 residues. With 3 bases removed from V and 1 base from J, the gap between germline ends came to 12 bases. Germline V gives CDR1 KGHSH, CDR2 LQKENI.

This clonotype was found a few times. The chain carries TRBV2 and TRBJ2-7; TRBD2 is a possible D gene (5 bases). The length of the CDR3 is 15 residues. V lost 5 bases to trimming and J lost 3 bases, with 17 bases between them. The germline gives CDR1 SNHLY, CDR2 FYNNEI. This CDR3 reads CASSSGVGLGYEQYF. The CDR3 nucleotides are TGTGCCAGCAGTAGTGGTGTAGGACTGGGCTACGAGCAGTACTTC.

The J gene is TRBJ2-5, the V gene TRBV29-1; perhaps TRBD2 as D (5 bases). The germline gives CDR1 SQVTM, CDR2 ANQGSEA. V was pared by 2 bases and J by 4 bases, with 23 bases between. CDR3 length: 17 amino acids. CDR3 DNA: TGCAGCGTTGAACTGGGCCCTCGGGGATTCGTCGGAGAGACCCAGTACTTC. Protein product: CSVELGPRGFVGETQYF.